One TCR beta chain is described in this entry. This entry is derived from a study of OX40 agonist ivuxolimab in advanced cancers. Generated by immunoSEQ multiplex PCR, the TCRdb table keeps only in-frame clones and is missing some. Counted here are fewer than 120,000 clones, roughly 87% occurring once; the ten biggest clones make up 0.27%. Trimming left V 0 bases short and J 0 bases short, with 9 bases between. This CDR3 spans 16 amino acids. Germline assignment: CDR1 LNHDA and CDR2 SQIVND (reference sequence). This chain joins TRBV19 and TRBJ1-3, with D uncertain. The specimen comprised CD4+ or CD8+ T cells sorted from blood, sampled in a trial of the OX40 agonist ivuxolimab. The clonotype was recovered from an adult with an advanced solid tumor such as melanoma, head and neck, liver or kidney cancer. Here the CDR3 DNA reads TGTGCCAGTAGTATAGATCGTACAGACTCTGGAAACACCATATATTTT. Translation: CASSIDRTDSGNTIYF.